This TCR beta chain was obtained from a study of T-cell memory formation after mild COVID-19. Study details: Largely, TCR clusters stayed within a single donor.

Worth noting for this clonotype: Antigen: not known.

Findings and limits, study-wide: CD4+ contracting clones lay mainly in CM and EM, CD8+ ones in EMRA. Nothing showed for sure that second-wave clones peaking on day 37 were SARS-CoV-2 specific.

Germline values: CDR1 MNHEY, CDR2 SMNVEV (reference sequence). V lost 2 bases to trimming and J lost 8 bases, with 13 bases between them. The CDR3 loop spans 14 amino acids. TCRdb re-derived calls from the 5' RACE reads in MiXCR, one entry per CDR3 protein. The repertoire includes roughly 310,000 distinct CDR3 sequences, roughly 15% of them detected once, and roughly a fifth sits in the top ten. Input material: PBMCs or a T cell subset sorted from them (not recorded which). V gene TRBV27 combines with J gene TRBJ2-1; D is perhaps TRBD1 (6 bases). The TCR was taken from a man between 18 and 29 years old who had mild COVID-19 (a few samples of this study predate the infection). Cell type and time point are not known. The DNA for the CDR3 is TGTGCCAGCAGTTTAGCTAACAGGGTTCATGAGCAGTTCTTC. The encoded protein is CASSLANRVHEQFF.